The entry below describes one T cell receptor (beta chain). The antigen it binds to is not known. Per-base qualities were not stored, and no clone one base away is much larger. Libraries were made using 5' RACE. Sequencing took place on an Illumina HiSeq 2500. A second 7 to 11 cycle PCR used a sample-barcoded 5' primer and a J-beta primer mix. Each TCR beta cDNA molecule received a unique molecular identifier from a template-switch 5' adaptor carrying 12 random nucleotides. Each sample yielded at least 2.5 million CDR3-containing paired-end reads. First-strand cDNA synthesis was performed from all RNA using the Mint cDNA synthesis kit, with priming by a TRBC-specific oligonucleotide. After uracil-DNA glycosylase treatment, a first 18-cycle PCR used universal primers M1SS and BC2_uni_R on all cDNA. As for how the authors treated the data: For normalization, 1 million high-quality reads were randomly selected from each sample, with every read carrying a distinct molecular identifier. Reads with shared molecular identifiers were discarded instead of being binned into consensus sequences. MiTCR, with a Q25 quality threshold and the strictest error-elimination algorithm, was used for CDR3 identification, clonotype clustering and error correction. A nonparametric unseen species model with Euler transformation was used to estimate a lower bound on total TCR beta diversity. The public reads were quality trimmed at Q25 with fastp and then assembled into clones with MiXCR by TCRdb, keeping productive beta chains. Rows are unified per CDR3 protein, each entry keeping the most common DNA and genes. TCRdb's processing, not the authors' own work, is the source of the V and J calls. This sample has around 520,000 distinct CDR3 sequences in its table, and about 26% of those were observed once. The ten largest clonotypes hold approximately 3.7% of the sample.

This specimen comes from a study of blood T cells in healthy people across ages (dated by TCRdb to about 2015). In the study overall: In model experiments, roughly one uniquely barcoded TCR beta cDNA molecule per two T cells was captured by template switching. Using deep sequencing normalized with unique cDNA molecular identifiers, the study measured how TCR beta repertoire diversity changes with age. The donors were divided into four age groups: young (average about 15 years), middle-aged (about 39), aged (around 59) and long-lived (about 84). Using the same blood draw, the study looked at two additional independent replicas of 1 million unique cDNA reads for two donors, one aged 18 to 30 and the other aged 80 or older. The paper's findings and limits, for the study overall: The CMV infection status of donors was not known, potentially confounding age-related changes in expanded clonotypes. Total diversity estimates from one million sequenced T cells were considered lower bounds and underestimates. There was a strong correlation between observed TCR beta diversity and the percentage of naive T cells measured by flow cytometry. As age increased, observed TCR beta diversity per million T cells dropped in a roughly linear way, and a significant reduction was already evident by age 40. Compared with the aged group, the long-lived group had more naive CD4+ T cells, fewer expanded clones and increased TCR diversity, a pattern suggesting age selection. Because profiling used bulk unsorted PBMCs, naive and antigen-experienced compartments could not be compared conclusively.

Systemically healthy Caucasian individuals from Russia, around 39 in total and aged about 6 to 100 years, were included as donors. Each donor gave about 10 milliliters of peripheral blood, drawn into EDTA-treated Vacutainer tubes. Ficoll-Paque density-gradient centrifugation was used to isolate PBMCs, with at least 6 million obtained per sample. Total RNA was extracted from PBMCs with Trizol reagent, with at least 5 micrograms obtained per sample. For every donor, an aliquot of PBMCs went through flow cytometry to measure the percentages of naive CD45RAhigh/CD27high T cells. The cysteine opens and the phenylalanine closes a CDR3 of 17 amino acids. Only the CDR3 region is kept as DNA, spanning 51 bases read in frame from base 1. Relative to germline, V is 5 bases shorter and J is 2 bases shorter, with 19 bases between their ends. The germline V gene encodes CDR1 DFQATT and CDR2 SNEGSKA (reference sequence).

This same sample was also taken into another study, of T cells of mothers and their children. As that second study puts it: Nine systemically healthy Caucasian individuals, comprising three mothers and their six children, were included as donors. cDNA synthesis consumed the entire amount of extracted RNA, loaded at around 1.5 ug RNA in each 15 ul reaction. Sample barcodes and 2-4 random nucleotides were added via the M1S primer in the second PCR. Over 8.5 million TCR beta CDR3 reads were obtained for each mother, and approximately 2.9 million reads were obtained for each child. In both related and unrelated pairs, thymic selection shapes the output of TCR recombination in a similar way, with inherited differences having only a minor effect. Normalized repertoire overlap in related mother-child pairs was always slightly higher than in unrelated mother-child pairs, but the difference was never significant. Persistent microchimeric T cell clones were not detected, at a sensitivity of around 100 clones per million clonotypes. In the study, deep NGS was used to compare the TCR beta repertoires of mothers and children, and features distinguishing related mother-child pairs from unrelated individuals were sought. Mothers averaged about 37 +/- 4 years of age and children averaged around 11 +/- 4 years. After adapters were ligated using NEBNext reagents, the libraries underwent 100+100 nt paired-end sequencing on an Illumina HiSeq 2000. To avoid cross-contamination, the mother libraries and the child libraries were prepared a month apart and sequenced in separate runs. Each donor had between about 450,000 and 2,200,000 distinct TCR beta clonotypes identified. Naive TCR beta clonotypes were estimated from low-frequency clonotypes matched to each donor's FACS-determined naive share, without sorting.

The receptor's source is a boy aged 2 to 9 in good health. The sample taken for sequencing was blood. This chain joins TRBV20-1 to TRBJ2-6, with the D gene uncertain. CDR3 loop: CSAQAGNSKAGANVLTF. DNA sequence: TGCAGTGCTCAGGCTGGGAATAGTAAGGCTGGGGCCAACGTCCTGACTTTC.